This is a list of T cell receptor beta chains from one sample in a study of graft-versus-host responses after intestinal transplantation. Their cognate antigens are unknown. Measured with immunoSEQ multiplex PCR; TCRdb has only the in-frame clones, and not every one. The table has about 120,000 clones, approximately 95% seen once; the top ten hold about 3.3%. The specimen was unstimulated CD8+ T cells sorted from spleen or lymph node cells, collected before intestinal transplant. These receptors were obtained from a human donor who received an intestinal transplant. Both conserved end residues are part of each CDR3. D genes are given only for firm matches. Not every row has a clone size; where given, it reads once, few, many or a size class.

V	J	size	D	CDR3	DNA
TRBV9	TRBJ1-3	NA	NA	CASSVKDTTVPPSGNTIYF	TGTGCCAGCAGCGTTAAGGACACCACAGTTCCCCCCTCTGGAAACACCATATATTTT
TRBV4-1	TRBJ1-1	NA	NA	CASSQSPDRIGMNTEAFF	TGCGCCAGCAGCCAGTCCCCGGACAGAATAGGCATGAACACTGAAGCTTTCTTT
TRBV5-6	TRBJ2-7	once	TRBD1	CASMRGLVGPINYEQYF	TGTGCCAGCATGAGGGGGCTGGTGGGGCCCATCAACTACGAGCAGTACTTC
TRBV7-2	TRBJ1-1	NA	NA	CASSLDGGRDTEAFF	TGTGCCAGCAGCTTAGATGGAGGGAGGGACACTGAAGCTTTCTTT
TRBV25-1	TRBJ1-1	NA	NA	CASSVRDKGVNTEAFF	TGTGCCAGCAGTGTAAGGGACAAGGGGGTGAACACTGAAGCTTTCTTT
TRBV5-1	TRBJ2-5	NA	TRBD1	CASSLGIFRQGQETQYF	TGCGCCAGCAGCTTGGGTATTTTCAGACAGGGACAAGAGACCCAGTACTTC
TRBV7-3	TRBJ2-5	NA	NA	CASSEGGAQETQYF	TGTGCCTCCTCGGAGGGGGGGGCGCAAGAGACCCAGTACTTC
TRBV19	TRBJ1-2	NA	NA	CASMGYGYTF	TGTGCCAGTATGGGTTATGGCTACACCTTC
TRBV7-2	TRBJ2-3	NA	NA	CASSLVPTDTQYF	TGTGCCAGCAGCTTGGTGCCCACAGATACGCAGTATTTT
TRBV28	TRBJ2-7	NA	NA	CASSSEIAAMGEQYF	TGTGCCAGCAGCTCCGAGATAGCGGCGATGGGCGAGCAGTACTTC
TRBV7-6	TRBJ2-2	NA	NA	CASSLRTDTTGELFF	TGTGCCAGCAGCTTAAGAACAGATACCACCGGGGAGCTGTTTTTT
TRBV19	TRBJ2-1	few	NA	CASSTNPSLYNEQFF	TGTGCCAGTAGCACCAATCCATCCTTATACAATGAGCAGTTCTTC
TRBV7-9	TRBJ2-1	once	NA	CASSPPGRGEQFF	TGTGCCAGCAGCCCCCCCGGGAGAGGTGAGCAGTTCTTC
TRBV29-1	TRBJ2-1	once	NA	CSVERHNEQFF	TGCAGCGTTGAAAGGCACAATGAGCAGTTCTTC
TRBV28	TRBJ2-7	NA	NA	CASSLTPTGSEQYF	TGTGCCAGCAGTTTGACCCCGACAGGTAGCGAGCAGTACTTC
TRBV27	TRBJ2-7	NA	TRBD1	CASSLGTGPYEQYF	TGTGCCAGCAGTTTGGGGACAGGCCCCTACGAGCAGTACTTC
TRBV7-9	TRBJ2-5	NA	NA	CASSFLGSQETQYF	TGTGCCAGCAGCTTTCTGGGGTCCCAAGAGACCCAGTACTTC
TRBV4-1	TRBJ2-5	once	TRBD2	CASSQDHRAGSETQYF	TGCGCCAGCAGCCAAGATCATCGAGCGGGATCGGAGACCCAGTACTTC
TRBV7-3	TRBJ2-1	NA	NA	CASSLGKNEQFF	TGTGCCAGCAGCTTAGGGAAAAATGAGCAGTTCTTC
TRBV6-1	TRBJ2-5	once	TRBD1	CASRSTLQGSETQYF	TGTGCCAGCAGATCGACTCTACAGGGGTCCGAGACCCAGTACTTC
TRBV7-3	TRBJ2-1	NA	NA	CASSPLTTHSSYNEQFF	TGTGCCAGCAGCCCACTCACGACACACAGCTCCTACAATGAGCAGTTCTTC
TRBV27	TRBJ1-2	once	NA	CASSLTWTAPLSNYGYTF	TGTGCCAGCAGCCTCACCTGGACAGCTCCACTTTCTAACTATGGCTACACCTTC
TRBV4-2	TRBJ1-2	NA	TRBD1	CASSPDGTGRDYGYTF	TGTGCCAGCAGCCCAGACGGGACAGGGAGAGACTATGGCTACACCTTC
TRBV5-5	TRBJ2-3	NA	NA	CASSSTEDTQYF	TGTGCCAGCAGCTCGACAGAGGATACGCAGTATTTT
TRBV4-2	TRBJ2-1	NA	TRBD1	CASSPTGVEQFF	TGTGCCAGCAGCCCGACAGGGGTTGAGCAGTTCTTC
TRBV4-2	TRBJ1-5	NA	NA	CASSQGGLQISNQPQHF	TGTGCCAGCAGCCAAGGGGGCCTCCAGATTAGCAATCAGCCCCAGCATTTT
TRBV7-9	TRBJ1-1	NA	NA	CASSFRYTNTEAFF	TGTGCCAGCAGCTTCCGGTATACGAACACTGAAGCTTTCTTT
TRBV6-6	TRBJ2-1	NA	NA	CASLWADRGEQFF	TGTGCCAGTTTATGGGCAGACCGCGGTGAGCAGTTCTTC
TRBV5-6	TRBJ2-7	NA	NA	CASSLGTGPYEQYF	TGTGCCAGCAGCTTAGGTACAGGGCCCTACGAGCAGTACTTC
TRBV15	TRBJ1-1	NA	NA	CATSRDRGQRTEAFF	TGTGCCACCAGCAGAGATCGGGGACAACGCACTGAAGCTTTCTTT
TRBV7-2	TRBJ1-4	NA	NA	CASSLGDSYNEKLFF	TGTGCCAGCAGCTTAGGAGACTCTTATAATGAAAAACTGTTTTTT
TRBV4-1	TRBJ2-7	NA	TRBD1	CASSQVKRQGYEQYF	TGCGCCAGCAGCCAAGTGAAACGACAGGGGTACGAGCAGTACTTC
TRBV5-1	TRBJ2-3	NA	NA	CASSLDRILERFTDTQYF	TGCGCCAGCAGCTTGGACCGTATTCTGGAGAGATTCACAGATACGCAGTATTTT
TRBV7-2	TRBJ2-7	NA	TRBD2	CASSRSASGYEQYF	TGTGCCAGCAGCCGGTCGGCTAGCGGCTACGAGCAGTACTTC
TRBV28	TRBJ2-7	once	TRBD1	CASSPRQGEPYEQYF	TGTGCCAGCAGTCCCCGACAGGGGGAACCCTACGAGCAGTACTTC
TRBV27	TRBJ2-7	NA	NA	CASSLSASYEQYF	TGTGCCAGCAGTTTATCGGCGTCCTACGAGCAGTACTTC
TRBV13	TRBJ2-7	NA	NA	CASSPRSSSYEQYF	TGTGCCAGCAGCCCGCGGTCCTCCTCCTACGAGCAGTACTTC
TRBV27	TRBJ1-1	NA	NA	CASSLLPVGADEAFF	TGTGCCAGCAGTTTATTGCCAGTGGGGGCGGATGAAGCTTTCTTT
TRBV19	TRBJ2-1	NA	TRBD2	CASSIALAPYNEQFF	TGTGCCAGTAGTATAGCACTAGCGCCCTACAATGAGCAGTTCTTC
TRBV18	TRBJ2-1	NA	NA	CASSQGSYNEQFF	TGTGCCAGCTCCCAGGGATCCTACAATGAGCAGTTCTTC
TRBV2	TRBJ1-2	NA	TRBD1	CASSSGTGVYTF	TGTGCCAGCAGCTCCGGGACAGGGGTCTACACCTTC
TRBV19	TRBJ1-2	NA	NA	CASSIEPGYSRYGYTF	TGTGCCAGTAGTATAGAGCCGGGGTATTCCCGCTATGGCTACACCTTC
TRBV7-2	TRBJ2-1	NA	TRBD2	CASSRWSGNNEQFF	TGTGCCAGCAGCCGCTGGAGCGGGAACAATGAGCAGTTCTTC
TRBV28	TRBJ1-5	NA	TRBD1	CASSFSGTGENQPQHF	TGTGCCAGCAGTTTCTCCGGGACAGGGGAAAATCAGCCCCAGCATTTT
TRBV7-9	TRBJ1-1	NA	NA	CASSLGGAEAFF	TGTGCCAGCAGCTTAGGAGGAGCTGAAGCTTTCTTT
TRBV27	TRBJ2-1	NA	NA	CASSLIALSSYNEQFF	TGTGCCAGCAGCCTTATCGCCCTGAGCTCCTACAATGAGCAGTTCTTC
TRBV2	TRBJ1-2	once	TRBD1	CASSDLGQVNYGYTF	TGTGCCAGCAGTGATCTCGGACAGGTTAACTATGGCTACACCTTC
TRBV18	TRBJ2-1	once	TRBD2	CASSPTRASGYYNEQFF	TGTGCCAGCTCACCAACGCGGGCTAGCGGATACTACAATGAGCAGTTCTTC